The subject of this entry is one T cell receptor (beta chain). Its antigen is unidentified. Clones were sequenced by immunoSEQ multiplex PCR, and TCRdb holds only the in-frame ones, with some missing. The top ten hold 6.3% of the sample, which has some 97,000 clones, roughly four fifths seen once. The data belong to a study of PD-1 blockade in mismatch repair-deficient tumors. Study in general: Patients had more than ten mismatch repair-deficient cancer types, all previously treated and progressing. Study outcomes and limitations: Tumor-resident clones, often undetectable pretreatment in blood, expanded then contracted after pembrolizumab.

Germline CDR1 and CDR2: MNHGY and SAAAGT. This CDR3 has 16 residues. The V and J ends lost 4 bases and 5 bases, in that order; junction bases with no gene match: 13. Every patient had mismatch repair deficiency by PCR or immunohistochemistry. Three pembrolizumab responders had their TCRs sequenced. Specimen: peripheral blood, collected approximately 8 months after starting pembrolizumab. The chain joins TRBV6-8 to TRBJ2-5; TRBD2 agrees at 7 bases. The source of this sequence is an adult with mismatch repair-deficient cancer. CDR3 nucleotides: TGTGCCAGCAGTTTCCCCCCCGCGGGAGCGATCGAGACCCAGTACTTC. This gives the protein CASSFPPAGAIETQYF.